The clone carrying this T cell receptor (beta chain) was counted many times. Its antigen is still unknown. The source of the sample is a study of T cells in Graves' hyperthyroidism and ophthalmopathy. Uncontrolled infection, other autoimmune disease, pregnancy or lactation led to exclusion. When hyperthyroidism was first diagnosed, the blood sample was taken, preceding any ophthalmopathy symptoms. Amplification of TCR beta CDR3 regions was performed using RNA transcripts as template. Initially, a first-round RT-PCR of the TCR CDR3 employed the HTBI primer set. TCRdb called the multiplex PCR reads again in MiXCR, with one record for every CDR3 protein. The table shows 300,000 to 450,000 distinct CDR3 sequences, with roughly 12% occurring only once. This CDR3 has 15 amino acids. V was shortened by 0 bases and J by 0 bases, with 5 bases between the two germline ends. Germline V gene sequence: CDR1 MNHEY, CDR2 SVGAGI.

Study-level results: Among clonotypes expanded in thyroid above 0.001, most were also found in blood.

The sample comprised blood. This receptor was identified in a man younger than 40 with Graves' hyperthyroidism that later progressed to Graves' ophthalmopathy. This sequence joins TRBV6-5 and TRBJ2-2; no definite D call. Here the CDR3 reads CASSYSKPNTGELFF. The CDR3 DNA reads as TGTGCCAGCAGTTACTCGAAACCGAACACCGGGGAGCTGTTTTTT.